These 28 T cell receptor beta chains came from one sample sequenced in a study of CD8 T cells in ankylosing spondylitis. TCRdb fed the 5' RACE reads into MiXCR, producing one record per CDR3 protein. The table has about 250,000 distinct CDR3 sequences, approximately 20% seen once. The sample comprised blood, either unsorted or a sorted T cell fraction (not recorded which). The receptor set was obtained from a male donor with ankylosing spondylitis or in good health (not recorded which).

The CDR3 loop is CASSLRPGAGEPQHF. In DNA form, the CDR3 reads TGCGCCAGCAGCTTGAGGCCAGGGGCCGGGGAGCCCCAGCATTTT. The chain combines TRBV5-1 with TRBJ1-5; TRBD1 is a possible D gene (6 bases). V was trimmed by 1 base and J by 8 bases, leaving 16 bases between them. The V gene's germline CDR1 is SGHRS and CDR2 YFSETQ. CDR3 length: 15 residues.

This clonotype has only one observation. V gene TRBV29-1 combines with J gene TRBJ2-7, with 7 bases that match TRBD1. In germline, CDR1 is SQVTM, CDR2 ANQGSEA. The V and J ends lost 6 bases and 0 bases, in that order; junction bases with no gene match: 5. The CDR3 loop spans 13 amino acids. CDR3 in DNA: TGCAGCGTCCCGGGACAGCACTCCTACGAGCAGTACTTC. Its translation: CSVPGQHSYEQYF.

The chain uses TRBV11-2 and TRBJ2-1; 11 positions match TRBD2. Germline loops: CDR1 SGHAT, CDR2 FQNNGV. V dropped 5 bases and J dropped 4; count of bases not matched to a gene: 13. The CDR3 covers 18 residues. CDR3 in DNA: TGTGCCAGCAGCCCACATCCAGGGGGACTAGCGGTTTACAATGAGCAGTTCTTC. This codes for CASSPHPGGLAVYNEQFF.

The chain carries TRBV12-3 or TRBV12-4 and TRBJ2-1; 10 bases align to TRBD2. The CDR3 has 15 residues. V shed 6 bases and J 4 bases; nucleotides not matched to a gene: 6. The CDR3 protein is CASSHGLAAYNEQFF. CDR3 DNA sequence: TGTGCCAGCAGCCATGGACTAGCGGCGTACAATGAGCAGTTCTTC.

J is TRBJ2-7 and V is TRBV6-2 or TRBV6-3; unclear D gene. V was clipped by 0 bases and J by 5 bases, with 11 bases between them. Germline V gene lookup returns CDR1 MNHEY and CDR2 SVGEGT. This CDR3 region has 14 residues. CDR3 sequence: CASSYSIGRNEQYF. CDR3 nucleotides: TGTGCCAGCAGTTACTCGATTGGGCGAAACGAGCAGTACTTC.

This chain uses TRBV10-3 with TRBJ2-1; 9 bases line up with TRBD2. Germline CDR1 ENHRY, CDR2 SYGVKD. With V trimmed by 2 bases and J by 4 bases, 9 bases remained unmatched. The CDR3 contains 17 residues. The CDR3 bases are TGTGCCATCAGTGAGACTAGCGGGCGTACGGGATACAATGAGCAGTTCTTC. Its translation is CAISETSGRTGYNEQFF.

This chain joins TRBV11-2 and TRBJ2-1; D not resolved. V was pared by 2 bases and J by 10 bases, with 12 bases between. Germline V lookup: CDR1 SGHAT, CDR2 FQNNGV. This CDR3 comprises 13 residues. CDR3 nucleotide sequence: TGTGCCAGCAGCTTATTCCAAGGTTTAGAGCAGTTCTTC. Protein product: CASSLFQGLEQFF. Based on the CDR3 plus reference TRBV11-2 and TRBJ2-1, the full variable domain is EAGVAQSPRYKIIEKRQSVAFWCNPISGHATLYWYQQILGQGPKLLIQFQNNGVVDDSQLPKDRFSAERLKGVDSTLKIQPAKLEDSAVYLCASSLFQGLEQFFGPGTRLTVL.

This clonotype was detected only a few times. This chain connects TRBV9 to TRBJ2-1, with D maybe TRBD2 (5 bases). V was clipped by 8 bases and J by 5 bases, with 17 bases between them. This CDR3 contains 14 residues. CDR1 and CDR2 (germline): SGDLS, YYNGEE. CDR3 protein: CASGGRERHNEQFF. For the CDR3, the DNA is TGTGCCAGTGGAGGCCGGGAACGACACAATGAGCAGTTCTTC.

V usage is TRBV10-3 and J usage is TRBJ1-3, with no clear D. The CDR3 covers 15 residues. Deletions cut 4 bases from V and 0 bases from J, with 10 bases between. Germline CDR1 ENHRY, CDR2 SYGVKD. The CDR3 DNA is TGTGCCATCAGTGGAATGTTCAGCTCTGGAAACACCATATATTTT. Encoded protein: CAISGMFSSGNTIYF.

This chain joins TRBV7-6 and TRBJ1-5; D is unresolved. Trimming took off 5 bases at V and 7 bases at J, with 12 bases between the two ends. This CDR3 has 13 residues. CDR1 SGHVS and CDR2 FNYEAQ come from the germline V gene. CDR3 residues: CASSPGVRQPQHF. The CDR3 region has the DNA TGTGCCAGCAGCCCCGGGGTTCGGCAGCCCCAGCATTTT.

This clonotype was observed many times. The J gene is TRBJ2-7, the V gene TRBV27; 13 bases match TRBD2. The CDR3 is 15 residues long. Germline CDR1 and CDR2: MNHEY and SMNVEV (reference sequence). The V gene end was trimmed by 4 bases and the J gene end by 3 bases; junction bases not matched to a gene: 3. The CDR3 region has the DNA TGTGCCAGCAGTTCGGGACTAGCGGGACTCTACGAGCAGTACTTC. Its protein is CASSSGLAGLYEQYF.

This clonotype showed up just a few times. The chain combines TRBV4-3 with TRBJ2-7, with no clear D. V was cut by 0 bases and J by 0 bases, with 12 bases left in between. The germline V gene has CDR1 LGHNA and CDR2 YSLEER. The CDR3 extends over 16 amino acids. As DNA, the CDR3 is TGCGCCAGCAGCCAAGATCGGGCGACACTCTCCTACGAGCAGTACTTC. Its protein product is CASSQDRATLSYEQYF.

This clonotype has a handful of counts. V gene TRBV20-1 combines with J gene TRBJ1-1; the D is unclear. The CDR3 sequence is 12 residues long. Germline V lookup: CDR1 DFQATT, CDR2 SNEGSKA (reference sequence). The V and J ends lost 3 bases and 5 bases respectively, with 10 bases between them. The CDR3 DNA sequence: TGCAGTGCTAGCGCCCTGGGGACTGAAGCTTTCTTT. It codes for CSASALGTEAFF.

This clonotype has just a few counts. The gene calls are TRBV27 and TRBJ2-7, with D uncertain. The CDR3 runs 15 residues. The germline V gene has CDR1 MNHEY and CDR2 SMNVEV (reference sequence). The V and J ends lost 5 bases and 4 bases respectively, with 18 bases between them. This chain's CDR3 is CASSPIRTAVYEQYF. DNA for the CDR3: TGTGCCAGCAGTCCGATCCGGACCGCTGTTTACGAGCAGTACTTC.

This clonotype occurred a few times. Here the CDR3 reads CASSQDEQSSSYNEQFF. The CDR3 DNA reads TGTGCCAGCAGCCAAGATGAACAGTCTAGCTCCTACAATGAGCAGTTCTTC. The chain links TRBV4-2 to TRBJ2-1; D remains ambiguous. Trimming removed 0 bases at V and 0 bases at J, with 12 bases between. CDR1 is LGHNA and CDR2 is YNFKEQ in the germline V gene. CDR3 length: 17 residues.

This clonotype came up many times. The V and J genes are TRBV27 and TRBJ2-7; D might be TRBD1 (6 bases). Per the germline V gene, CDR1 is MNHEY and CDR2 is SMNVEV (reference sequence). Deletions cut 2 bases from V and 3 bases from J, with 8 bases between. This CDR3 has 13 residues. The CDR3 nucleotides are TGTGCCAGCAGTTTAAGGGACAACTACGAGCAGTACTTC. It is translated as CASSLRDNYEQYF.

The rearrangement uses TRBV21-1 and TRBJ2-5; the table's D gene call, TRBD1, was not cross checked with the DNA. TRBV21-1 is described as a pseudogene. CDR3 length equals 13 residues. The CDR3 loop is CASSRDREETQYF. The CDR3 nucleotides read TGTGCCAGCAGCAGGGACAGGGAAGAGACCCAGTACTTC.

The chain employs TRBV29-1 and TRBJ2-2; D perhaps matches TRBD1 (5 bases). Germline V CDR1 and CDR2: SQVTM, ANQGSEA. V was clipped by 0 bases and J by 5 bases, with 19 bases between them. The CDR3 runs to 17 residues. Here the CDR3 reads CSVEDLGAVDGTGELFF. The CDR3 bases are TGCAGCGTTGAAGACCTAGGGGCAGTCGACGGTACCGGGGAGCTGTTTTTT.

The sample holds one count of this clonotype. V and J are TRBV12-5 and TRBJ2-5, with 13 bases fitting TRBD2. Germline V lookup: CDR1 LGHNT, CDR2 FRNRAP. The CDR3 consists of 20 residues. The CDR3 is CASCQVTTLAGGPDQETQYF. CDR3 in DNA: TGTGCCTCCTGCCAAGTCACCACACTAGCGGGAGGGCCGGACCAAGAGACCCAGTACTTC.

This clonotype was observed a few times. This chain uses TRBV5-5 with TRBJ2-7; no definite D call. The CDR3 has 15 residues. V dropped 1 base and J dropped 4 bases, with 15 bases sitting between them. Germline lookup yields CDR1 SGHKS and CDR2 YYEKEE (reference sequence). The CDR3 DNA is TGTGCCAGCAGCTTGTACGCGGATTTGGGATACGAGCAGTACTTC. Protein: CASSLYADLGYEQYF. Looking up the rest from reference TRBV5-5 and TRBJ2-7 gives the full variable domain: DAGVTQSPTHLIKTRGQQVTLRCSPISGHKSVSWYQQVLGQGPQFIFQYYEKEERGRGNFPDRFSARQFPNYSSELNVNALLLGDSALYLCASSLYADLGYEQYFGPGTRLTVT.

This chain joins TRBV7-8 and TRBJ2-7, with D tentatively TRBD2 (5 bases). V was trimmed by 0 bases and J by 2 bases, leaving 17 bases between them. CDR3 length: 17 residues. CDR1 is SGHVS, CDR2 FQNEAQ, per germline. CDR3 loop: CASSLAITFGVPYEQYF. The CDR3 DNA sequence: TGTGCCAGCAGCTTAGCGATTACGTTCGGGGTCCCCTACGAGCAGTACTTC.

The CDR3 coding sequence is TGTGCCAGCAGCCCGGACAGGAGGGGGAATGAGCAGTTCTTC. Amino acid sequence: CASSPDRRGNEQFF. The V gene is TRBV7-2, the J gene TRBJ2-1, with D maybe TRBD1 (7 bases). CDR3 length: 14 residues. The germline V and J ends were trimmed by 5 bases and 7 bases, with 15 bases remaining between them. The germline gives CDR1 SGHTA, CDR2 FQGNSA.

This sequence joins TRBV12-3 or TRBV12-4 and TRBJ2-7; D might be TRBD2 (5 bases). V dropped 3 bases and J dropped 0 bases, with 9 bases sitting between them. The CDR3 has 14 residues. The CDR3 DNA reads TGTGCCAGCAGTTTTGGACTGGACTCCTACGAGCAGTACTTC. Encoded protein: CASSFGLDSYEQYF.

Many counts were recorded for this clonotype. The chain has TRBV9 and TRBJ2-3; 13 nucleotides line up with TRBD2. Trimming removed 4 bases from V and 4 bases from J; junction bases left unmatched: 6. The germline gives CDR1 SGDLS, CDR2 YYNGEE. This CDR3 has 16 residues. CDR3 protein: CASSPRTSGSPDTQYF. The CDR3 region has the DNA TGTGCCAGCAGCCCCAGGACTAGCGGGAGCCCAGATACGCAGTATTTT.

This clonotype was recorded many times. This rearrangement joins TRBV6-5 to TRBJ2-1; D may match TRBD1 or TRBD2 (7 bases each). CDR1 MNHEY and CDR2 SVGAGI come from the germline V gene. V was trimmed by 2 bases and J by 8 bases, leaving 25 bases between them. The CDR3 has 18 amino acids. CDR3 DNA sequence: TGTGCCAGCAGTTACCGGGACAGAGGACTAGTCAGTCGCGATGAGCAGTTCTTC. As protein: CASSYRDRGLVSRDEQFF.

Turning to this clonotype: A much more abundant neighbour one base away suggests this may be a read error. The V call is TRBV12-3 or TRBV12-4, the J call TRBJ2-7; no clear D gene. Trimming removed 5 bases at V and 2 bases at J, with 10 bases between. The CDR3 is 13 amino acids. CDR3 residues: CASSDGRTYEQYF. Here the CDR3 DNA reads TGTGCCAGCAGTGACGGACGGACCTACGAGCAGTACTTC.

The gene calls are TRBV9 and TRBJ2-1; 8 bases map to TRBD2. The CDR3 has 14 residues. Trimming took 5 bases from V and 5 from J; bases not matched to a gene: 6. Germline V gene lookup returns CDR1 SGDLS and CDR2 YYNGEE. The DNA of the CDR3 is TGTGCCAGCAGACAAGGACTAGCCGACAATGAGCAGTTCTTC. It is translated as CASRQGLADNEQFF.

The CDR3 coding sequence is TGTGCCAGCAGTTCGGGACTAGCGCTTGAGCAGTACTTC. Its protein is CASSSGLALEQYF. The chain employs TRBV12-3 or TRBV12-4 and TRBJ2-7; 10 bases align to TRBD2. This CDR3 is built from 13 residues. The V gene end was trimmed by 4 bases and the J gene end by 7 bases; junction bases not matched to a gene: 4.